The rows below give T cell receptor beta chains drawn from one sample of a study of blood T cell repertoires in COVID-19. Libraries were prepared by immunoSEQ multiplex PCR; TCRdb keeps only in-frame clonotypes and omits some of them. This sample has approximately 120,000 clones, with about 84% found just once. Sequencing was performed on peripheral blood. The receptor source for this set is a human donor in a cohort sampled during active COVID-19. Both conserved end residues are part of each CDR3. The D gene is left open where the match is weak. Size tells how often a clone was seen (once, few, many) or the class of an expanded clone, and some rows leave it out.

d_gene	v_gene	len	abundance	j_gene	CDR3nt	CDR3aa
NA	TRBV28	17	NA	TRBJ2-7	TGTGCCAGCAGTTTCAGGGGCGTTGGGGGAACAGCCTACGAGCAGTACTTC	CASSFRGVGGTAYEQYF
NA	TRBV7-3	15	NA	TRBJ2-7	TGTGCCAGCAGCTTAAGGGCAGGTCCGTCCTACGAGCAGTACTTC	CASSLRAGPSYEQYF
NA	TRBV18	14	NA	TRBJ2-7	TGTGCCAGCTCACCCTCGGAACTAGCTATGGGGCAGTACTTC	CASSPSELAMGQYF
TRBD1	TRBV5-1	17	once	TRBJ2-5	TGCGCCAGCCTGCGAGGACAGGGAGCCACCCAGGGAGAGACCCAGTACTTC	CASLRGQGATQGETQYF
NA	TRBV5-6	16	once	TRBJ2-2	TGTGCCAGCAGCTTGGAAACGGGTAGAAGAGGCGGGGAGCTGTTTTTT	CASSLETGRRGGELFF
NA	TRBV7-3	15	few	TRBJ1-1	TGTGCCAGCAGCTCCATGGACAGAATGAACACTGAAGCTTTCTTT	CASSSMDRMNTEAFF
TRBD2	TRBV4-1	16	many	TRBJ2-1	TGCGCCAGCAGCCAAGTCAGGCTAGCGGTTTACAATGAGCAGTTCTTC	CASSQVRLAVYNEQFF
TRBD1	TRBV29-1	14	NA	TRBJ2-1	TGCAGCGTTGTACCCAGGGGGACCTACAATGAGCAGTTCTTC	CSVVPRGTYNEQFF
TRBD1	TRBV28	14	NA	TRBJ2-5	TGTGCCAGCAGTTTAAGGGGGCCTGCTTGGACCCAGTACTTC	CASSLRGPAWTQYF
NA	TRBV7-2	13	NA	TRBJ2-3	TGTGCCAGCAGTCGGGACTTCTCAGATACGCAGTATTTT	CASSRDFSDTQYF
TRBD1	TRBV5-4	15	few	TRBJ2-3	TGTGCCAGCAGCAGGACAGGGGGGGGCACAGATACGCAGTATTTT	CASSRTGGGTDTQYF
TRBD1	TRBV29-1	13	NA	TRBJ2-1	TGCAGCGTCGGGAAGGACAGGTACAATGAGCAGTTCTTC	CSVGKDRYNEQFF
NA	TRBV14	16	NA	TRBJ2-1	TGTGCCAGCAGCCGCCAAGGAGGGAGGATCATGGGGGAGCAGTTCTTC	CASSRQGGRIMGEQFF
NA	TRBV27	12	NA	TRBJ2-3	TGTGCCAGCAGTACTTACACAGATACGCAGTATTTT	CASSTYTDTQYF
NA	TRBV4-3	15	NA	TRBJ2-7	TGCGCCAGCAGCCAAGAGCGGGCCTCCTCCTACGAGCAGTACTTC	CASSQERASSYEQYF
NA	TRBV3-1/TRBV3-2	20	NA	TRBJ2-5	TGTGCCAGCAGCCAAGGGATCGCGGGGATTCGAGGGAGCCGGCAAGAGACCCAGTACTTC	CASSQGIAGIRGSRQETQYF
NA	TRBV3-1/TRBV3-2	18	NA	TRBJ2-7	TGTGCCAGCAGCCAAGATCACAGTGGGGGGGCCAGGGGAACCGAGCAGTACTTC	CASSQDHSGGARGTEQYF
NA	TRBV6-2/TRBV6-3	17	NA	TRBJ2-6	TGTGCCAGCAGTCGCACAGGGATCGGCTCCGGGGCCAACGTCCTGACTTTC	CASSRTGIGSGANVLTF
NA	TRBV6-5	13	NA	TRBJ1-1	TGTGCCAGCAGCTCGACAGGCGACCCCGAAGCTTTCTTT	CASSSTGDPEAFF
TRBD2	TRBV6-4	14	NA	TRBJ2-7	TGTGCCAGAGGACTAGCGGGAGTCCCCTACGAGCAGTACTTC	CARGLAGVPYEQYF
TRBD2	TRBV19	15	NA	TRBJ2-3	TGTGCCAGTAGTATAACTAGCGGAGGCACAGATACGCAGTATTTT	CASSITSGGTDTQYF
TRBD1	TRBV4-1	15	NA	TRBJ1-4	TGCGCCAGCAGCCAAGGGGACAGACCTAATGAAAAACTGTTTTTT	CASSQGDRPNEKLFF
NA	TRBV5-1	17	once	TRBJ2-7	TGCGCCAGCAGCTTGTGGGGCCAGGGGTTGGGGTCCTACGAGCAGTACTTC	CASSLWGQGLGSYEQYF
NA	TRBV5-1	15	NA	TRBJ2-3	TGCGCCAGCAGCTTGAGGGGTTCCGCGTCAGATACGCAGTATTTT	CASSLRGSASDTQYF
TRBD1	TRBV3-1/TRBV3-2	15	once	TRBJ2-2	TGTGCCAGCAGCCATAGGACAGGGAGTGCCGGGGAGCTGTTTTTT	CASSHRTGSAGELFF
TRBD1	TRBV19	16	NA	TRBJ1-4	TGTGCCAGTAGTATAGATACAGGGGGAAAGGGTGAAAAACTGTTTTTT	CASSIDTGGKGEKLFF
NA	TRBV6-5	12	NA	TRBJ2-1	TGTGCCAGCAGTTCTCCTAGACATGAGCAGTTCTTC	CASSSPRHEQFF
TRBD1	TRBV7-2	16	NA	TRBJ1-6	TGTGCCAGCAGCGGACAGGCCAGCTCCTATAATTCACCCCTCCACTTT	CASSGQASSYNSPLHF
TRBD1	TRBV3-1/TRBV3-2	17	NA	TRBJ2-6	TGTGCCAGCAGCCCTTACCGGACAGGGGACGGGGCCAACGTCCTGACTTTC	CASSPYRTGDGANVLTF
NA	TRBV24-1	16	NA	TRBJ2-1	TGTGCCACCAGTGACCCCCGGAGGCAGTTAGGCAATGAGCAGTTCTTC	CATSDPRRQLGNEQFF
TRBD2	TRBV7-2	15	NA	TRBJ2-7	TGTGCCAGCAGCTCTACTAGCGGGAGTTCGGCCGAGCAGTACTTC	CASSSTSGSSAEQYF
TRBD2	TRBV19	16	NA	TRBJ2-3	TGTGCCAGTAGTAAAAGGGTAGCGGGTAGGCCAGATACGCAGTATTTT	CASSKRVAGRPDTQYF
NA	TRBV5-1	12	NA	TRBJ1-2	TGCGCCAGCAGCTCTCAGGGTTATGGCTACACCTTC	CASSSQGYGYTF
NA	TRBV18	16	NA	TRBJ1-3	TGTGCCAGCTCACCTCGCGGGCAGCTCCCTGGAAACACCATATATTTT	CASSPRGQLPGNTIYF
NA	TRBV6-7	17	NA	TRBJ1-5	TGTGCCAGCAGTAACCACCAGGGACATCCGTGGAATCAGCCCCAGCATTTT	CASSNHQGHPWNQPQHF
NA	TRBV12-3/TRBV12-4	12	once	TRBJ1-2	TGTGCCAGCAGCCGCGGGGTTTATGGCTACACCTTC	CASSRGVYGYTF
TRBD1	TRBV7-2	14	NA	TRBJ1-1	TGTGCCAGCAGCACCCGACAGGGGAACACTGAAGCTTTCTTT	CASSTRQGNTEAFF
NA	TRBV29-1	12	few	TRBJ1-3	TGCAGCGCACTAACCGAGGGAAACACCATATATTTT	CSALTEGNTIYF
TRBD1	TRBV6-5	15	NA	TRBJ1-1	TGTGCCAGCACCCGCTCGTACAGGGGGATCCCTGAAGCTTTCTTT	CASTRSYRGIPEAFF
TRBD2	TRBV6-5	15	NA	TRBJ2-7	TGTGCCAGCAGACGAACGGGACTAGCGCCTTACGAGCAGTACTTC	CASRRTGLAPYEQYF
NA	TRBV12-2	16	NA	TRBJ2-7	TGTGCAAGTCGCTTATGTCTAGCGGGAGAGGGCTACGAGCAGTACTTC	CASRLCLAGEGYEQYF
TRBD1	TRBV9	15	NA	TRBJ1-6	TGTGCCAGCAGCACTTCTGACAGGGTTAATTCACCCCTCCACTTT	CASSTSDRVNSPLHF
NA	TRBV4-2	16	once	TRBJ1-2	TGTGCCAGCAGCCAAGGGGGGAGGGGCCTTAACTATGGCTACACCTTC	CASSQGGRGLNYGYTF
NA	TRBV19	15	NA	TRBJ2-2	TGTGCCAGTAGTACAAGCCCTCCGGGGGCCGGGGAGCTGTTTTTT	CASSTSPPGAGELFF
NA	TRBV6-2/TRBV6-3	18	NA	TRBJ2-1	TGTGCCAGCAGTTACTCTAAATCGCGGCTGAGCTCCTACAATGAGCAGTTCTTC	CASSYSKSRLSSYNEQFF
TRBD2	TRBV2	13	NA	TRBJ2-3	TGTGCCTCGACTAGCGGGATTCCCGATACGCAGTATTTT	CASTSGIPDTQYF
TRBD2	TRBV5-1	17	NA	TRBJ2-1	TGCGCCAGCAGCGTGGGACTAGCGGGAGGAGCCTACAATGAGCAGTTCTTC	CASSVGLAGGAYNEQFF
TRBD2	TRBV7-2	15	NA	TRBJ2-3	TGTGCCAGCAGCCCCGCTGCGGGAGGCTTCGATACGCAGTATTTT	CASSPAAGGFDTQYF
TRBD1	TRBV9	15	NA	TRBJ2-5	TGTGCCAGCAGCGCGCAATCGACAGGGTTAATGACCCAGTACTTC	CASSAQSTGLMTQYF
TRBD2	TRBV5-4	15	NA	TRBJ2-1	TGTGCCAGCAGCCAGGGACTAGACAGGAACAATGAGCAGTTCTTC	CASSQGLDRNNEQFF
NA	TRBV6-5	12	NA	TRBJ2-7	TGTGCCAGCAGTTCTACAGGTCGCGAGCAGTACTTC	CASSSTGREQYF
TRBD2	TRBV6-2/TRBV6-3	20	NA	TRBJ2-3	TGTGCCAGCAGTTACTCGGCCAGGGGTCCGGGACTAGTAATGGATAATACGCAGTATTTT	CASSYSARGPGLVMDNTQYF
TRBD1	TRBV29-1	16	NA	TRBJ2-5	TGCAGCGTTGAAGGAGGAAAGGACAGGGGCCAAGAGACCCAGTACTTC	CSVEGGKDRGQETQYF
TRBD1	TRBV18	14	NA	TRBJ2-7	TGTGCCAGCTCACCTCAGGGGGCGACGGGGGAGCAGTACTTC	CASSPQGATGEQYF
NA	TRBV6-5	12	NA	TRBJ1-5	TGTGCCAGCGGAAACAGAAATCAGCCCCAGCATTTT	CASGNRNQPQHF